The clone carrying this TCR beta chain was picked up many times. TCRdb re-analysed the 5' RACE reads in MiXCR, keeping a single row per CDR3 protein. The table records approximately 56,000 distinct CDR3 sequences, about 10% of them present only once. V shed 0 bases and J shed 4 bases, with 6 bases lying between them. The V gene's germline CDR1 is SEHNR and CDR2 FQNEAQ (reference sequence). This CDR3 has 13 amino acids. The sample comes from a study of early T cells in non-severe SARS-CoV-2 infection. Sequenced material: whole blood. The clonotype was recovered from an adult who was a healthcare worker with PCR-confirmed SARS-CoV-2 infection or an uninfected control (not recorded which). This sequence joins TRBV7-9 and TRBJ1-1, with a possible D match to TRBD1 (5 bases). The CDR3 nucleotides read TGTGCCAGCAGCTTAGCCGGGACCACTGAAGCTTTCTTT. It encodes CASSLAGTTEAFF.